This T cell receptor beta chain is drawn from a study of blood T cell repertoires in COVID-19. Measured with immunoSEQ multiplex PCR; TCRdb has only the in-frame clones, and not every one. This table holds roughly 160,000 clones, about four fifths found once. The trim removed 6 bases at V and 5 bases at J, leaving 11 bases unmatched. The CDR3 covers 16 residues. Germline V gene sequence: CDR1 SNHLY, CDR2 FYNNEI. The chain uses TRBV2 and TRBJ2-5; 11 bases are shared with TRBD2. The sequenced sample was PBMCs or T cells enriched from blood (not recorded which). This clonotype was sampled from a woman aged 55-69 years who had recovered from COVID-19. CDR3 sequence: CASREIAGGPGETQYF. The CDR3 nucleotides read TGTGCCAGCAGAGAGATAGCGGGGGGGCCGGGGGAGACCCAGTACTTC.